This T cell receptor (beta chain) was recovered during a study of blood T cell repertoires in COVID-19. Study-level background: Samples representing acute and convalescent COVID-19 were sourced from the United States, Italy and Spain. PBMCs, B-cell-depleted T cells, or T cells provided the cDNA or gDNA that made up the material.

Source study methods: Estimates of nucleated cell counts were drawn from the amplification of reference gene primers. The method was immunoSEQ multiplex PCR; TCRdb's version includes in-frame clones alone and lacks a portion of them. Clone size and V and J calls were adopted from that table, with D and trimming inferred from the DNA. The sample includes about 240,000 clones, 70% to 90% of them seen just once. The germline CDR1 and CDR2 sequences are MNHEY and SMNVEV (reference sequence). The CDR3 runs 15 residues. The V end lost 2 bases, the J end lost 13 bases, and 18 bases lay between the germline ends.

The J gene is TRBJ1-6, the V gene TRBV27, with D perhaps TRBD1 (6 bases). This clonotype was obtained from a man aged 55 to 69 with acute or convalescent COVID-19. The source material was peripheral blood. CDR3 in DNA: TGTGCCAGCAGTTTACGGCAGGGGAGAGTTGGGCCCCTCCACTTT. As protein: CASSLRQGRVGPLHF.